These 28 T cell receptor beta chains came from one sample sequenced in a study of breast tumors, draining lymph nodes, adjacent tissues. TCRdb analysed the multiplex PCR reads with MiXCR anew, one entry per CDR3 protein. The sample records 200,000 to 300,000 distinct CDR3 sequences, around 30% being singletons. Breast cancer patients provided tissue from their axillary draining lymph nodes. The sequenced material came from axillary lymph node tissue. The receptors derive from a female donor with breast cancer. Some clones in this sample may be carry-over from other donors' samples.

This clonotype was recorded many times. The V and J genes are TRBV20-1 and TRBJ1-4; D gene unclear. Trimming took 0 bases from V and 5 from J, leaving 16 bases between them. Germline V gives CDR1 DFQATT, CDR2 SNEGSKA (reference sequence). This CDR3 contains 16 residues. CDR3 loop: CSARDGQIPSNEKLFF. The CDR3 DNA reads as TGCAGTGCTAGAGACGGCCAGATACCTTCCAATGAAAAACTGTTTTTT.

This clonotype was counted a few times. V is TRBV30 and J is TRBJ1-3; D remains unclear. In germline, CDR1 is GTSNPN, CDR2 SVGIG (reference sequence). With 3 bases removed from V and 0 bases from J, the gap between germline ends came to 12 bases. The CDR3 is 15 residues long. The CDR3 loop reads CAWRDPGISGNTIYF. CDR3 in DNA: TGTGCCTGGAGAGACCCGGGGATCTCTGGAAACACCATATATTTT.

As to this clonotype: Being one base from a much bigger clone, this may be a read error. CDR3 DNA sequence: TGTGCCAGCAAGGAGGGGAGCTACGAGCAGTACTTC. This codes for CASKEGSYEQYF. This rearrangement joins TRBV6-1 to TRBJ2-7; weak D call: TRBD2 (6 bases). CDR1 MNHNS and CDR2 SASEGT come from the germline V gene. This CDR3 comprises 12 residues. With 7 bases removed from V and 3 bases from J, the gap between germline ends came to 10 bases.

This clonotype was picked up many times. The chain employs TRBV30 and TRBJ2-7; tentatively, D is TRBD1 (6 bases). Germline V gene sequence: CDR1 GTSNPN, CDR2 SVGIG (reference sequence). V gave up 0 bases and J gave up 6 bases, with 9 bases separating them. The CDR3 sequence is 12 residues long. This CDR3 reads CAWSVQGIEQYF. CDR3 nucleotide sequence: TGTGCCTGGAGTGTACAGGGAATCGAGCAGTACTTC. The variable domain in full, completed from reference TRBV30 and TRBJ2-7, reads SQTIHQWPATLVQPVGSPLSLECTVEGTSNPNLYWYRQAAGRGLQLLFYSVGIGQISSEVPQNLSASRPQDRQFILSSKKLLLSDSGFYLCAWSVQGIEQYFGPGTRLTVT.

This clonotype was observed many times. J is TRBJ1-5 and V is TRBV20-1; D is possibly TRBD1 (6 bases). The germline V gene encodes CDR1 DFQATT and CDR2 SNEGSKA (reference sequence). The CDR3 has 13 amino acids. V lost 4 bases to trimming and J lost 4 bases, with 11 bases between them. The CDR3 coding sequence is TGCAGTGCTAACGGACAGCCAAATCAGCCCCAGCATTTT. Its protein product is CSANGQPNQPQHF.

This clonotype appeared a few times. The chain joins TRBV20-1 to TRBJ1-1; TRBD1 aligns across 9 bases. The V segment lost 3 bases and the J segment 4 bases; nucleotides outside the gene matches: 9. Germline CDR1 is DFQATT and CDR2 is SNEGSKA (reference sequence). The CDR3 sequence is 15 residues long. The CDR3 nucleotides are TGCAGTGCTAGCACGGGACAGGGAAGGCGCACTGAAGCTTTCTTT. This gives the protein CSASTGQGRRTEAFF.

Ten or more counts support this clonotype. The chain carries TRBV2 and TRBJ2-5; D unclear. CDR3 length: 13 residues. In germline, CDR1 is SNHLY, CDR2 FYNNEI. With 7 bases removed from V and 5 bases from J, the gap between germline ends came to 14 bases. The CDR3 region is CASTARPRETQYF. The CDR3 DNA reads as TGTGCCAGCACAGCTAGACCACGGGAGACCCAGTACTTC.

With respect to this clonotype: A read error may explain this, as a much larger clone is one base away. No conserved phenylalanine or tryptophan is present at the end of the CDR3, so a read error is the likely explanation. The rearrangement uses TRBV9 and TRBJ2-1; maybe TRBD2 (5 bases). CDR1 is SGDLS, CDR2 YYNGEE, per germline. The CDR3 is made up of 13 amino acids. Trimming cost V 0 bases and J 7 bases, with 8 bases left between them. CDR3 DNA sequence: TGTGCCAGCAGCGTAGCGACGGGGAATGAGCAGTTCTCC. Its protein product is CASSVATGNEQFS.

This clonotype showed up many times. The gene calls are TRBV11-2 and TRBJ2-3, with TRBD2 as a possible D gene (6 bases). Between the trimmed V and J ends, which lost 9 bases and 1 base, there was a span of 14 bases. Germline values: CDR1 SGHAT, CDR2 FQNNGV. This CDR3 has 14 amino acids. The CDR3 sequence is CAREGKLRTDTQYF. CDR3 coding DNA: TGTGCCAGGGAGGGGAAGTTGCGCACAGATACGCAGTATTTT.

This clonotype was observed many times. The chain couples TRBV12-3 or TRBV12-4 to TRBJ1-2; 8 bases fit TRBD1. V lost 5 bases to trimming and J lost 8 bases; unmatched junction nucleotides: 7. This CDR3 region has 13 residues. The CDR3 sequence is CASSQQGGGGYTF. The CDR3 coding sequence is TGTGCCAGCAGTCAACAGGGGGGTGGGGGCTACACCTTC.

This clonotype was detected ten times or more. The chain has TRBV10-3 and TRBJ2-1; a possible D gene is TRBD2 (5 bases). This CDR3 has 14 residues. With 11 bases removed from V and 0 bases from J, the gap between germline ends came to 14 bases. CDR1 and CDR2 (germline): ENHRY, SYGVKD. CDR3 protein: CAVRGGPSYNEQFF. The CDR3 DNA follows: TGTGCCGTCCGTGGCGGGCCCTCCTACAATGAGCAGTTCTTC.

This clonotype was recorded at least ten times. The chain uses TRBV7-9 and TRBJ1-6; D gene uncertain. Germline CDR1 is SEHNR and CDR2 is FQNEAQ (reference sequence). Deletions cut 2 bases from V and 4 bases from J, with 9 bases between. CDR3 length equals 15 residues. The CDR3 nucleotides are TGTGCCAGCAGCTTAAGTCAAATTTATAATTCACCCCTCCACTTT. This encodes CASSLSQIYNSPLHF.

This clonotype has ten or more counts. In DNA form, the CDR3 reads TGTGCCAGCAGTCCTCGACAGAGGGTCGGTAATGAAAAACTGTTTTTT. It codes for CASSPRQRVGNEKLFF. This chain uses TRBV12-3 or TRBV12-4 with TRBJ1-4; D perhaps matches TRBD1 (5 bases). This CDR3 has 16 residues. The V end lost 5 bases, the J end lost 4 bases, and 17 bases lay between the germline ends.

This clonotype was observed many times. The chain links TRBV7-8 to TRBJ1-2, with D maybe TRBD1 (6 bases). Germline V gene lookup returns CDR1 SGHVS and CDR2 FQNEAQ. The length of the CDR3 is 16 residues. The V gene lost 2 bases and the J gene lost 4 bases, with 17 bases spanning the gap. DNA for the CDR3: TGTGCCAGCAGCTTAAGCCGAACGGGGGCGGGCTATGGCTACACCTTC. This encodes CASSLSRTGAGYGYTF. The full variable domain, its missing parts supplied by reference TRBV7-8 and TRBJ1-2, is GAGVSQSPRYKVAKRGQDVALRCDPISGHVSLFWYQQALGQGPEFLTYFQNEAQLDKSGLPSDRFFAERPEGSVSTLKIQRTQQEDSAVYLCASSLSRTGAGYGYTFGSGTRLTVV.

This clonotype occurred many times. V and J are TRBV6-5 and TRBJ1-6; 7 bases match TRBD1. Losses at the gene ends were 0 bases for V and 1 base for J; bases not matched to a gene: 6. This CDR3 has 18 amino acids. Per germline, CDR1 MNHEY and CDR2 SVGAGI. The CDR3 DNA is TGTGCCAGCAGTTACTCAAGACAGGGAACATCCTATAATTCACCCCTCCACTTT. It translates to CASSYSRQGTSYNSPLHF.

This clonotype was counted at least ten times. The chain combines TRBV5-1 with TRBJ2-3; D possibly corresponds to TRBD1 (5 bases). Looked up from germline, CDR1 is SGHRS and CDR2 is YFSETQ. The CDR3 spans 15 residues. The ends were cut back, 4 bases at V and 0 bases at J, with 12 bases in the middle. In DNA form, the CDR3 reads TGCGCCAGCAGCGGCAGGGCCTCTAGCACAGATACGCAGTATTTT. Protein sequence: CASSGRASSTDTQYF.

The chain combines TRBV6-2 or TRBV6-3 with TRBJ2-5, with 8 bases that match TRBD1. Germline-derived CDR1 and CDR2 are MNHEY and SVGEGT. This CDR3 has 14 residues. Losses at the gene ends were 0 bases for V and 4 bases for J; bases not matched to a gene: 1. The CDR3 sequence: CASSYSTGVETQYF. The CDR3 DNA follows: TGTGCCAGCAGTTACTCGACAGGGGTAGAGACCCAGTACTTC.

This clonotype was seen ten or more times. CDR3 sequence reads: CASASGTYEQYF. CDR3 sequence (DNA): TGTGCCAGCGCCTCGGGGACCTACGAGCAGTACTTC. The rearrangement joins TRBV5-5 to TRBJ2-7; a weak D match, TRBD2 (5 bases). V lost 7 bases and J lost 2, with 10 bases in between. This CDR3 spans 12 amino acids. Germline V gene data show CDR1 as SGHKS and CDR2 as YYEKEE (reference sequence).

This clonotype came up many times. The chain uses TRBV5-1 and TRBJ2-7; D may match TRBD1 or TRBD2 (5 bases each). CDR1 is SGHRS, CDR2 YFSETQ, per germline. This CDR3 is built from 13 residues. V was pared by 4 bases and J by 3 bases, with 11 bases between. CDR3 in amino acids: CASSPGRNYEQYF. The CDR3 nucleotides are TGCGCCAGCAGCCCGGGGCGGAACTACGAGCAGTACTTC.

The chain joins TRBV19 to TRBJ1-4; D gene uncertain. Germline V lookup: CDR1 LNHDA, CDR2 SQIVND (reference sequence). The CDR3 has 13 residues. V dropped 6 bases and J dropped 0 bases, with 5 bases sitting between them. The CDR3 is CASSATTNEKLFF. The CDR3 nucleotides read TGTGCCAGTAGCGCGACAACTAATGAAAAACTGTTTTTT. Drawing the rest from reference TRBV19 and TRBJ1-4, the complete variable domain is DGGITQSPKYLFRKEGQNVTLSCEQNLNHDAMYWYRQDPGQGLRLIYYSQIVNDFQKGDIAEGYSVSREKKESFPLTVTSAQKNPTAFYLCASSATTNEKLFFGSGTQLSVL.

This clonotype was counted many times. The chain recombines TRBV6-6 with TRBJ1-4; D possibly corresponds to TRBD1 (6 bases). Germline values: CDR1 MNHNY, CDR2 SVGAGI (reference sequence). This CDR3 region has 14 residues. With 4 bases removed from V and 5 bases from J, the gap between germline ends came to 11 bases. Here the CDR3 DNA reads TGTGCCAGCAGTTCCGGGACATTCAATGAAAAACTGTTTTTT. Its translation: CASSSGTFNEKLFF.

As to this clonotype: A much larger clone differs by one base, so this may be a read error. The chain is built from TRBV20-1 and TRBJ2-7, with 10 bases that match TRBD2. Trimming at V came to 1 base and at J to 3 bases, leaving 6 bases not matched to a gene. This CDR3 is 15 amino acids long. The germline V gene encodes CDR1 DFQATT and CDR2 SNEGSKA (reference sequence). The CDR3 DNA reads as TGCAGTGCTAGAGGGGAGCGGGAGGGCGTCTACGAGCAGTACTTC. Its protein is CSARGEREGVYEQYF.

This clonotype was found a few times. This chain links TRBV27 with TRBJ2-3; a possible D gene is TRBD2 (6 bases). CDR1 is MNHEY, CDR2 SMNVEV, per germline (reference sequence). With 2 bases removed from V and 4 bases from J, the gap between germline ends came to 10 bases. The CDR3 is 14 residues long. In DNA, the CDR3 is TGTGCCAGCAGTTTAAACGGGAGACCAGATACGCAGTATTTT. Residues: CASSLNGRPDTQYF.

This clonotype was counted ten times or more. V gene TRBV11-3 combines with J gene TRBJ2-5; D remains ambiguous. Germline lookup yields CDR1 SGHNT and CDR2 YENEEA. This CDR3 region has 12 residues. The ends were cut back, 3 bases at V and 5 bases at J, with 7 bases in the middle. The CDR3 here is CASSFTGETQYF. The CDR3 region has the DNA TGTGCCAGCAGCTTCACCGGGGAGACCCAGTACTTC.

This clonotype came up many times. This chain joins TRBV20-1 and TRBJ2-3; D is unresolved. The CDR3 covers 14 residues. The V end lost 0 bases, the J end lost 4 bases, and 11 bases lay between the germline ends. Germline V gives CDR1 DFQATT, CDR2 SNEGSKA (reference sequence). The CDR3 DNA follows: TGCAGTGCTAGAGATCCATTATTAGCAGATACGCAGTATTTT. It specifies CSARDPLLADTQYF.

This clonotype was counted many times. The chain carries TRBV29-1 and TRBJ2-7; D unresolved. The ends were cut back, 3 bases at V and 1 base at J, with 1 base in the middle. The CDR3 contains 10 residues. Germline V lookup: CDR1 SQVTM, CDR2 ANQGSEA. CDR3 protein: CSVESYEQYF. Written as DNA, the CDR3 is TGCAGCGTTGAGTCCTACGAGCAGTACTTC.

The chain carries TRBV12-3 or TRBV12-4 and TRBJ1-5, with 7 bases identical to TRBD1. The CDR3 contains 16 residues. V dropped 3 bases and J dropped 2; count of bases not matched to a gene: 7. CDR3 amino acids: CASSFRGGGGNQPQHF. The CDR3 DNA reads TGTGCCAGCAGTTTCAGGGGGGGGGGAGGCAATCAGCCCCAGCATTTT.

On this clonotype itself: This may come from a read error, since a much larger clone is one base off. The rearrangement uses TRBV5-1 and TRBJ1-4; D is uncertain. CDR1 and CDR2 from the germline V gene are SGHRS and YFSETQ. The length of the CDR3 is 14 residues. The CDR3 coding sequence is TGCGCCAGCAGCTTGTCAGCGAAGAATGGAAAACTGTTTTTT. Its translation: CASSLSAKNGKLFF.